This entry lists 9 T cell receptor beta chains sequenced from one sample in a study of T cells after yellow fever vaccination. Via MiXCR, TCRdb re-called the 5' RACE reads, giving one row per CDR3 protein. The sample carries around 88,000 distinct CDR3 sequences, approximately 12% recorded once. The specimen comprised CD8+ T cells not binding an NS4B(214-222) dextramer, sorted from PBMCs, sampled less than 25 days after the first yellow fever vaccination. The receptors originated from a man in his late teens or twenties who received the YFV17D yellow fever vaccine.

This chain links TRBV20-1 with TRBJ1-2; D is perhaps TRBD1 (6 bases). This CDR3 contains 15 residues. Germline lookup yields CDR1 DFQATT and CDR2 SNEGSKA (reference sequence). With 0 bases removed from V and 7 bases from J, the gap between germline ends came to 18 bases. CDR3 DNA sequence: TGCAGTGCTAGAGAGCCCAGGGGACCTTGGGGTGGCTACACCTTC. It codes for CSAREPRGPWGGYTF.

This chain joins TRBV25-1 and TRBJ2-3; TRBD2 aligns across 7 bases. The CDR3 has 14 residues. V trimming: 3 bases; J trimming: 10 bases; junction bases outside the gene matches: 10. Looked up from germline, CDR1 is MGHDK and CDR2 is SYGVNS. The CDR3 DNA reads as TGTGCCAGCAGTGAGGCCCTTTCAGGGAGGGCGCAGTATTTT. This codes for CASSEALSGRAQYF.

The sample holds a few counts of this clonotype. The genes are TRBV13 and TRBJ1-2; 7 bases map to TRBD1. CDR3 size: 14 residues. Germline-derived CDR1 and CDR2 are PRHDT and FYEKMQ (reference sequence). With V trimmed by 4 bases and J by 4 bases, 6 bases remained unmatched. CDR3 nucleotides: TGTGCCAGCAGCTACAGGGGTGGTACCTATGGCTACACCTTC. Translating gives CASSYRGGTYGYTF.

This clonotype was seen more than once but under ten times. V is TRBV7-2 and J is TRBJ2-7; D unclear. There are 14 residues in the CDR3. CDR1 and CDR2 (germline): SGHTA, FQGNSA. Trimming pared 5 bases from V and 2 bases from J, leaving 13 bases between. The CDR3 nucleotides are TGTGCCAGCAGCCCCGACTTCTTTACCTACGAGCAGTACTTC. It yields the protein CASSPDFFTYEQYF.

The chain joins TRBV5-4 to TRBJ2-2; D unresolved. The CDR3 sequence is 13 residues long. Germline V gene data show CDR1 as SGHNT and CDR2 as YYREEE (reference sequence). The V gene lost 0 bases and the J gene lost 7 bases, with 7 bases spanning the gap. CDR3 in amino acids: CASSLGPIGELFF. The DNA of the CDR3 is TGTGCCAGCAGCTTGGGGCCTATCGGGGAGCTGTTTTTT.

This clonotype occurred a few times. J is TRBJ2-3 and V is TRBV7-2; D is possibly TRBD2 (5 bases). The V end lost 3 bases, the J end lost 2 bases, and 12 bases lay between the germline ends. Looked up from germline, CDR1 is SGHTA and CDR2 is FQGNSA. The CDR3 contains 15 residues. The CDR3 coding sequence is TGTGCCAGCAGCTTTACTAGTGGGATCACAGATACGCAGTATTTT. It is translated as CASSFTSGITDTQYF.

The V gene is TRBV4-1, the J gene TRBJ2-7; TRBD1 matches 9 bases. Per the germline V gene, CDR1 is MGHRA and CDR2 is YSYEKL. Trimming took 0 bases from V and 6 from J; bases not matched to a gene: 3. This CDR3 has 14 amino acids. The CDR3 nucleotides read TGCGCCAGCAGCCAAGATGGGACAGGGCGCGAGCAGTACTTC. Translated: CASSQDGTGREQYF.

This clonotype was seen only a few times. The rearrangement joins TRBV4-2 to TRBJ1-6; 8 nucleotides agree with TRBD1. With V trimmed by 3 bases and J by 2 bases, 3 bases remained unmatched. The germline V gene has CDR1 LGHNA and CDR2 YNFKEQ. The CDR3 length is 16 residues. The CDR3 DNA follows: TGTGCCAGCAGCCAGGAGACAGGGGCCTATAATTCACCCCTCCACTTT. Translating it yields CASSQETGAYNSPLHF.

The table lists this clonotype with a few counts. The chain combines TRBV2 with TRBJ1-6; TRBD1 agrees at 8 bases. V lost 7 bases, J lost 9 bases, and 8 bases stayed unmatched. Germline-derived CDR1 and CDR2 are SNHLY and FYNNEI. The CDR3 runs to 14 residues. The CDR3 reads CASTTGGKGSPLHF. As DNA, the CDR3 is TGTGCCAGCACTACAGGGGGTAAGGGTTCACCCCTCCACTTT.